These 9 T cell receptor beta chains originate from one sample sequenced in a study of OX40 agonist ivuxolimab in advanced cancers. Assay: immunoSEQ multiplex PCR; the TCRdb copy retains only in-frame clones and omits some. The sample yields about 33,000 clones, approximately 84% seen once. Sequences were derived from CD4+ or CD8+ T cells sorted from blood, sampled in a trial of the OX40 agonist ivuxolimab. Receptors were obtained from an adult with an advanced solid tumor such as melanoma, head and neck, liver or kidney cancer.

The V gene is TRBV9, the J gene TRBJ2-7, with D perhaps matching TRBD2 (5 bases). CDR1 is SGDLS and CDR2 is YYNGEE in the germline V gene. The CDR3 sequence is 15 residues long. The V and J ends lost 2 bases and 0 bases respectively, with 12 bases between them. This chain's CDR3 is CASSVSGLSSYEQYF. DNA of the CDR3: TGTGCCAGCAGCGTGTCGGGGTTAAGCTCCTACGAGCAGTACTTC.

V is TRBV13 and J is TRBJ2-1, with TRBD1 as a possible D gene (6 bases). The V gene's germline CDR1 is PRHDT and CDR2 FYEKMQ (reference sequence). The CDR3 has 12 amino acids. V shed 4 bases and J shed 7 bases, with 8 bases lying between them. DNA for the CDR3: TGTGCCAGCAGCTCCAGGGGAAATGAGCAGTTCTTC. It encodes CASSSRGNEQFF.

This clone appeared once. The chain has TRBV7-9 and TRBJ2-2, with 7 bases matching TRBD1. Germline-derived CDR1 and CDR2 are SEHNR and FQNEAQ (reference sequence). V lost 2 bases and J lost 5; bases outside the gene matches: 5. The CDR3 totals 15 residues. CDR3 sequence: CASSLFRGRTGELFF. CDR3 nucleotides: TGTGCCAGCAGCTTATTTAGGGGGCGAACCGGGGAGCTGTTTTTT.

CDR3 residues: CASSYYGPSPQYF. The DNA for the CDR3 is TGTGCCAGCAGCTACTACGGGCCGAGTCCACAGTATTTT. This sequence joins TRBV9 and TRBJ2-3, with D uncertain. V shed 4 bases and J shed 12 bases, with 18 bases lying between them. The CDR3 consists of 13 residues. Germline CDR1 is SGDLS and CDR2 is YYNGEE. The full variable domain, in which reference TRBV9 and TRBJ2-3 provide the parts outside the CDR3, is DSGVTQTPKHLITATGQRVTLRCSPRSGDLSVYWYQQSLDQGLQFLIQYYNGEERAKGNILERFSAQQFPDLHSELNLSSLELGDSALYFCASSYYGPSPQYFGPGTRLTVL.

The rearrangement joins TRBV4-1 to TRBJ1-2; no definite D call. The V and J ends lost 2 bases and 4 bases respectively, with 14 bases between them. This CDR3 is 15 amino acids long. Germline V gives CDR1 MGHRA, CDR2 YSYEKL. The CDR3 region is CASSQLAGGPYGYTF. DNA of the CDR3: TGCGCCAGCAGCCAATTGGCGGGAGGACCCTATGGCTACACCTTC.

This clone has only one observation. The V gene is TRBV5-1, the J gene TRBJ2-5; 9 bases line up with TRBD1. The J call may be mistaken, given a closer DNA end match to TRBJ2-7. Per germline, CDR1 SGHRS and CDR2 YFSETQ. There are 13 residues in the CDR3. In nucleotides, the CDR3 is TGCGCCAGCAGCCCGGACAGGGGTCGCGAGCAGTACTTC. This translates into CASSPDRGREQYF.

The chain links TRBV6-5 to TRBJ1-2; D ambiguous. V dropped 0 bases and J dropped 6 bases, with 8 bases sitting between them. Germline lookup yields CDR1 MNHEY and CDR2 SVGAGI. There are 13 residues in the CDR3. The CDR3 sequence is CASSYSMLDGYTF. CDR3 nucleotide sequence: TGTGCCAGCAGTTACTCGATGCTGGATGGCTACACCTTC.

This clone has a single count. The rearrangement joins TRBV9 to TRBJ2-5; 9 nucleotides align to TRBD2. The trim removed 4 bases at V and 2 bases at J, leaving 6 bases unmatched. The CDR3 loop spans 15 amino acids. CDR1 and CDR2 (germline): SGDLS, YYNGEE. The CDR3 loop is CASSITGLAQETQYF. Here the CDR3 DNA reads TGTGCCAGCAGCATAACGGGACTAGCACAAGAGACCCAGTACTTC.

The genes are TRBV10-3 and TRBJ2-7; TRBD1 is a possible D gene (6 bases). Germline CDR1 ENHRY, CDR2 SYGVKD. The ends were cut back, 10 bases at V and 3 bases at J, with 13 bases in the middle. This CDR3 is built from 12 residues. The CDR3 DNA reads TGTGCCACCCAGGACAGATTCTACGAGCAGTACTTC. Protein: CATQDRFYEQYF.